The rows below give T cell receptor beta chains drawn from one sample of a study of response to subunit inactivated influenza vaccine. TCRdb re-called the RT-PCR reads with MiXCR, one entry per CDR3 protein. The sample has under 200,000 distinct CDR3 sequences, over 8.5% seen once. The source was CD8+ T cells sorted from PBMCs, collected approximately 25 months after vaccination. Receptor source: a man between 45 and 75 years old who received an inactivated influenza vaccine. Each CDR3 is given with its conserved first and last residue. The D gene is left open where the match is weak. Expanded clones get a size class; other rows say once, few or many, or leave the size out.

d_call j_call clone_size v_call cdr3_nt cdr3_aa
NA TRBJ2-1 many TRBV28 TGCGCCAGCAGCTTACAGGGAAATGAGCAGTTCTTC CASSLQGNEQFF
TRBD1 TRBJ2-1 few TRBV18 TGTGCCAGCTCACGGACAGGGCCGTACAATGAGCAGTTCTTC CASSRTGPYNEQFF
NA TRBJ1-5 medium-sized TRBV24-1 TGTGCCACCAGTGATTCCGACAGCGATCAGCCCCAGCATTTT CATSDSDSDQPQHF
TRBD2 TRBJ2-1 many TRBV15 TGTGCCACCAGCAGAGAAGGCGGGAGGGGATACAATGAGCAGTTCTTC CATSREGGRGYNEQFF
NA TRBJ2-7 NA TRBV7-8 TGTGCCAGCAGCCACGGGCTCGGCGAGCAGTACTTC CASSHGLGEQYF
TRBD2 TRBJ2-7 NA TRBV27 TGTGCCAGCAGTCTTAGCGGGAGAAACGAGCAGTACTTC CASSLSGRNEQYF
NA TRBJ2-1 few TRBV7-9 TGTGCCAGCAGCTTAGCGCCTAGGGGGGCAAACAATGAGCAGTTCTTC CASSLAPRGANNEQFF
NA TRBJ2-7 NA TRBV30 TGTGCCTGGAGTGTACGGCCAGGTAGCTCCTACGAGCAGTACTTC CAWSVRPGSSYEQYF
NA TRBJ1-2 many TRBV4-1 TGCGCCAGCAGCCAAGGACAGTTTAACTATGGCTACACCTTC CASSQGQFNYGYTF
NA TRBJ2-1 many TRBV7-6 TGTGCCAGCAGCTTAGCGGATTTTGTAGGCGGTGAGCAGTTCTTC CASSLADFVGGEQFF
NA TRBJ1-2 few TRBV11-1 TGTGCCAGCAGCCACCGGCTGGAGAGTAACTATGGCTACACCTTC CASSHRLESNYGYTF
NA TRBJ2-7 NA TRBV9 TGTGCCAGCAGCGGCCCGACCTACGAGCAGTACTTC CASSGPTYEQYF
NA TRBJ2-7 many TRBV20-1 TGCAGTGCTAGAGTAGCCGGGGAGCAGTACTTC CSARVAGEQYF
TRBD1 TRBJ1-1 NA TRBV4-2 TGTGCCAGCAGCCCCGGGACAGGGGCGTATGGAACTGAAGCTTTCTTT CASSPGTGAYGTEAFF
NA TRBJ2-3 few TRBV6-1 TGTGCCAGCAGTGAAAGTGCGGGGAACACAGATACGCAGTATTTT CASSESAGNTDTQYF
NA TRBJ2-2 few TRBV15 TGTGCCACCAGCAGAGACAGAAACAGGGTGAACACCGGGGAGCTGTTTTTT CATSRDRNRVNTGELFF
NA TRBJ2-7 NA TRBV27 TGTGCCAGCAGTTGGGGTCCCGACTACGAGCAGTACTTC CASSWGPDYEQYF
NA TRBJ1-1 NA TRBV28 TGTGCCAGCAGCCTGTCCAGAGGCAGGAGGAACACTGAAGCTTTCTTT CASSLSRGRRNTEAFF
NA TRBJ2-7 few TRBV28 TGTGCCAGTCGGGATCCCGCATACGAGCAGTACTTC CASRDPAYEQYF
NA TRBJ2-5 NA TRBV27 TGTGCCAGCAGTTCAAACGCCGACGGCAGAGAGACCCAGTACTTC CASSSNADGRETQYF
TRBD1 TRBJ1-1 many TRBV5-1 TGCGCCAGCAGCTTGGTGGGACAGGGATCCACTGAAGCTTTCTTT CASSLVGQGSTEAFF
NA TRBJ2-1 NA TRBV6-1 TGTGCCAGCAGCATGACTTATACCTCCTACAATGAGCAGTTCTTC CASSMTYTSYNEQFF
TRBD1 TRBJ1-2 NA TRBV6-5 TGTGCCAGCAGTTACGGGACAGGGGTCGGCGGCTACACCTTC CASSYGTGVGGYTF
NA TRBJ2-5 few TRBV3-1 TGTGCCAGCAGCCAAGGTCCGGGGATTTCGGGGACCCAGTACTTC CASSQGPGISGTQYF
NA TRBJ2-7 few TRBV4-1 TGCGCCAGCAGCCAAGATGTGGGAACGGGGGAGCAGTACTTC CASSQDVGTGEQYF
NA TRBJ1-4 few TRBV27 TGTGCCAGCAGTCCCCTCGCAACTAATGAAAAACTGTTTTTT CASSPLATNEKLFF
NA TRBJ2-3 few TRBV9 TGTGCCAGCAGCGTAGAGCCTGGGGATGGAACAGATACGCAGTATTTT CASSVEPGDGTDTQYF
NA TRBJ2-3 few TRBV29-1 TGCAGCGTTGATTTATCACAGTTCACAGATACGCAGTATTTT CSVDLSQFTDTQYF
NA TRBJ1-4 many TRBV7-8 TGTGCCAGCAGCTTAGAAGGCAGTAATGAAAAACTGTTTTTT CASSLEGSNEKLFF
TRBD1 TRBJ2-1 NA TRBV7-2 TGTGCCAGCAGCTCTAGACAGGGATTTGTCAATGAGCAGTTCTTC CASSSRQGFVNEQFF
NA TRBJ2-2 many TRBV5-6 TGTGCCAGCAGCTTGACAGGAGAAAACACCGGGGAGCTGTTTTTT CASSLTGENTGELFF
NA TRBJ2-1 many TRBV20-1 TGCAGTGCTAGACGCGGGACAGTCAATGAGCAGTTCTTC CSARRGTVNEQFF
TRBD1 TRBJ2-2 few TRBV7-8 TGTGCCAGCAGCTTACCGAGGACAGGAGAGGGATTTGGGGAGCTGTTTTTT CASSLPRTGEGFGELFF
NA TRBJ2-7 NA TRBV29-1 TGCAGCGTCGACTCGGGCCTTTCCGAGCAGTACTTC CSVDSGLSEQYF
TRBD1 TRBJ2-7 few TRBV7-2 TGTGCCAGCAGCTCACCGACAGGGTTCCCCTCCGAGCAGTACTTC CASSSPTGFPSEQYF
NA TRBJ2-2 NA TRBV7-2 TGTGCCAGCAGCGGGATCCAGGGCACCGGGGAGCTGTTTTTT CASSGIQGTGELFF
NA TRBJ1-6 NA TRBV12-3/TRBV12-4 TGTGCCAGCAGTTTAGGAGGGGGGCATTCACCCCTCCACTTT CASSLGGGHSPLHF
NA TRBJ2-3 few TRBV6-2/TRBV6-3 TGTGCCAGCAGTTACACCCGGGATCCCACAGATACGCAGTATTTT CASSYTRDPTDTQYF
TRBD2 TRBJ2-5 NA TRBV7-9 TGTGCCAGCAGCTACGTAGCGGGAGCTCCGGAGACCCAGTACTTC CASSYVAGAPETQYF
NA TRBJ2-7 NA TRBV20-1 TGCAGTGCTAGTCACCCTAGCGCCTACGAGCAGTACTTC CSASHPSAYEQYF
TRBD2 TRBJ2-1 few TRBV28 TGTGCCAGCAGTTTGGGGACTAGCGGGACCAATGAGCAGTTCTTC CASSLGTSGTNEQFF
TRBD2 TRBJ2-4 many TRBV11-2 TGTGCCAGCAGTCTAGGGACTAGCGGACAGTACTTC CASSLGTSGQYF
TRBD1 TRBJ2-7 many TRBV10-2 TGCGCCAGCAGCGCAGGAACAGGGGCGACCTACGAGCAGTACTTC CASSAGTGATYEQYF
NA TRBJ2-3 once TRBV27 TGTGCCAGCAGTTTAACGTCTAGCAGAGATTCAGATACGCAGTATTTT CASSLTSSRDSDTQYF
NA TRBJ2-1 NA TRBV11-2 TGTGCCAGCAGCTTACCCAACAGGGTAGGGTTGGAGCAGTTCTTC CASSLPNRVGLEQFF
TRBD1 TRBJ2-7 NA TRBV29-1 TGCAGCGTTGAAGGGAGGACAGGGGGCACCTACGAGCAGTACTTC CSVEGRTGGTYEQYF